This entry concerns a single T cell receptor beta chain. Its target is not known. This specimen belongs to a study of CD8+CD57+ T cells in acquired aplastic anemia. Study at large: Sorted CD4+ plus CD8+ cells gave DNA averaging around 3 ug. The study, taken as a whole, reports: Patients and controls shared roughly 31 CD8+ CDR3 sequences, highly expressed in patients. Between the patient and control groups, CD8+ Simpson's diversity did not differ significantly.

Flow cytometry had shown expanded CD8+CD57+ cells in the patients chosen for sequencing. The enrolled patients all had severe acquired aplastic anemia. Germline CDR1 LNHDA, CDR2 SQIVND (reference sequence). The CDR3 loop spans 15 amino acids. Profiling of TCR beta VDJ combinations and CDR3 sequences used genomic DNA as template. TCRdb re-derived calls from the reads in MiXCR, one entry per CDR3 protein. This table holds some 140,000 distinct CDR3 sequences, 40% to 65% found once. J is TRBJ2-7 and V is TRBV19; D is possibly TRBD2 (5 bases). Sequencing was done on a sample of sorted CD4+, CD8+, or CD8+CD57+ T cells (not recorded which) from PBMCs. This clonotype originated in a human donor with aplastic anemia. The CDR3 protein is CTSSIVGRAPYEQYF. CDR3 bases: TGTACTAGTAGTATAGTTGGCAGAGCCCCCTACGAGCAGTACTTC.